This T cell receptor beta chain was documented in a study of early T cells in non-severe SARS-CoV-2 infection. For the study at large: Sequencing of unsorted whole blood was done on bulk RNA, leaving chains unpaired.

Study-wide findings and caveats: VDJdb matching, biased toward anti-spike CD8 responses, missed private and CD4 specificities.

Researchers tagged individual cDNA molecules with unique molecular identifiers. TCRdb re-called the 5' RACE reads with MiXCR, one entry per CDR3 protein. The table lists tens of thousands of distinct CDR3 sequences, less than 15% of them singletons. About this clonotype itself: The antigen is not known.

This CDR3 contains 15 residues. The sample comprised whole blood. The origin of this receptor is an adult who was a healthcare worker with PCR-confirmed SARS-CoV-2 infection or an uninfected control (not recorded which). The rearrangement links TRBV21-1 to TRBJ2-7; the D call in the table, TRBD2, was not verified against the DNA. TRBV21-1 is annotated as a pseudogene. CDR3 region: CASSKAAAGLYEQYF. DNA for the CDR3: TGTGCCAGCAGCAAAGCGGCGGCGGGACTCTACGAGCAGTACTTC.